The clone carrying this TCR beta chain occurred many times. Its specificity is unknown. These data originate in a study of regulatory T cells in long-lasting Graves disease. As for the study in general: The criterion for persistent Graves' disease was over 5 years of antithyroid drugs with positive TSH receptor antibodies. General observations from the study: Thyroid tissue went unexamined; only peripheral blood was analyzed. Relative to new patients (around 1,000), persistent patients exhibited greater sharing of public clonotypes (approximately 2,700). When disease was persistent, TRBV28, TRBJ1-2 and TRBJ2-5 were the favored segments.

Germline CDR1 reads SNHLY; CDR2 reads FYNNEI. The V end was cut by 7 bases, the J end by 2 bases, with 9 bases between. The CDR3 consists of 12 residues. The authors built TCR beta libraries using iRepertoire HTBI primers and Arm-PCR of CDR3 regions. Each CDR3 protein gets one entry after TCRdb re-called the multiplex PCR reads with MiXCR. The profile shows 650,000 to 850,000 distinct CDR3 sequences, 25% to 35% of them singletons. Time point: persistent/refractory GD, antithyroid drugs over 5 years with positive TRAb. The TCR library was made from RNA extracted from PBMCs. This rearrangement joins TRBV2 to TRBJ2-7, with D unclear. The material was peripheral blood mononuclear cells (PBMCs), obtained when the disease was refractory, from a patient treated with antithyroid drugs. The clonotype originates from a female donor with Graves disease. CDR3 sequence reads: CASNGETYEQYF. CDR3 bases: TGTGCCAGCAACGGAGAAACCTACGAGCAGTACTTC.